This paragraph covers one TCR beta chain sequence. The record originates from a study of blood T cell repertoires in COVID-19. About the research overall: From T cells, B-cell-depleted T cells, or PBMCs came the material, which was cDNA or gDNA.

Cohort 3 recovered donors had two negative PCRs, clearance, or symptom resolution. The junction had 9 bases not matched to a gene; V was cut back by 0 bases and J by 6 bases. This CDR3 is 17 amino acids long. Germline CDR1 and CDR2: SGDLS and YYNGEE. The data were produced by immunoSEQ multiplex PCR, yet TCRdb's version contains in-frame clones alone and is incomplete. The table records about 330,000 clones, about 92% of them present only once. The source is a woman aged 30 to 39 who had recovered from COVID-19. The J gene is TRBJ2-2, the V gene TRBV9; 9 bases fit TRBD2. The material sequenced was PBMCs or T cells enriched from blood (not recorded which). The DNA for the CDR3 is TGTGCCAGCAGCGTAGCTAAGAGACTAGCGGTTCCCGGGGAGCTGTTTTTT. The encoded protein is CASSVAKRLAVPGELFF.